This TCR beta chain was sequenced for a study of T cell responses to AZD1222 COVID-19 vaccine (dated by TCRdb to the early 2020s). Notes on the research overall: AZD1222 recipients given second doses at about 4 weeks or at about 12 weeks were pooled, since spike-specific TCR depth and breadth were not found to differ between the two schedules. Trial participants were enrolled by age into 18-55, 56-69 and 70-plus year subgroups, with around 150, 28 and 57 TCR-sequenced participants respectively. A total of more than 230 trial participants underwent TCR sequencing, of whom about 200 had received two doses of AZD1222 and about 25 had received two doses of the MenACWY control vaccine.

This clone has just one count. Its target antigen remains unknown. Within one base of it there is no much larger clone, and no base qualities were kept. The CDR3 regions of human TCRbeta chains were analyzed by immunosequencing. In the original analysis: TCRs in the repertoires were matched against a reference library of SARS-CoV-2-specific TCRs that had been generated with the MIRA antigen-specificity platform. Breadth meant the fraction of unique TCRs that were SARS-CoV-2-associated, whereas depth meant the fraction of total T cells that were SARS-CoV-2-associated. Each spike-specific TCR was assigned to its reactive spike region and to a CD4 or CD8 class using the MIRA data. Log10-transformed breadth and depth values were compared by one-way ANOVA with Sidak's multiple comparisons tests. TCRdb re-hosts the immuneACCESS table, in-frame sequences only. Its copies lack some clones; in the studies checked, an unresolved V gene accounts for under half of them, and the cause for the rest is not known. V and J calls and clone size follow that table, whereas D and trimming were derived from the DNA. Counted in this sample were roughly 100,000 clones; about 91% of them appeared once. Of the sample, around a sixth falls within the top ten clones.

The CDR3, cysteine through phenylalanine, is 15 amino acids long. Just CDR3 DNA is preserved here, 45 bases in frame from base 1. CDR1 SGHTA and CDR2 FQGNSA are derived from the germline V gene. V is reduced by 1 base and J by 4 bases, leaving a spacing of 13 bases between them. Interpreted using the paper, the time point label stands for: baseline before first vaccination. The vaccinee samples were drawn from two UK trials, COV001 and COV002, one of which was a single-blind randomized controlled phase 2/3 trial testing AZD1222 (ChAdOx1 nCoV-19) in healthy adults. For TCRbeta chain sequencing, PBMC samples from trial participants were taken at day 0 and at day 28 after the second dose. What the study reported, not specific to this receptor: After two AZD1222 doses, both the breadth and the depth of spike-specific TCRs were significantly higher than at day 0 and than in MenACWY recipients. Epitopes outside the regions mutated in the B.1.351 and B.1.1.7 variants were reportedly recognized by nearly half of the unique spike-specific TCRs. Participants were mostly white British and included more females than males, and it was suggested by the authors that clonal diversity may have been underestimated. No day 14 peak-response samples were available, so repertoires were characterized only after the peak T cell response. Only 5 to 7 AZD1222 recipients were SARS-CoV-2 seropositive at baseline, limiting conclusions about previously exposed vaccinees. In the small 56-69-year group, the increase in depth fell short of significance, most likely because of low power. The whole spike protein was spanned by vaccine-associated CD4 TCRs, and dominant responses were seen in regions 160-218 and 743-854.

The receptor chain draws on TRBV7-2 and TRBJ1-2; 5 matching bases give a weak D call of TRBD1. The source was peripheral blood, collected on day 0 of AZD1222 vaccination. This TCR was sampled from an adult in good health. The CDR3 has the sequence CASSLVKGFGYGYTF. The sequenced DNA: TGTGCCAGCAGCTTAGTGAAGGGGTTCGGCTATGGCTACACCTTC.